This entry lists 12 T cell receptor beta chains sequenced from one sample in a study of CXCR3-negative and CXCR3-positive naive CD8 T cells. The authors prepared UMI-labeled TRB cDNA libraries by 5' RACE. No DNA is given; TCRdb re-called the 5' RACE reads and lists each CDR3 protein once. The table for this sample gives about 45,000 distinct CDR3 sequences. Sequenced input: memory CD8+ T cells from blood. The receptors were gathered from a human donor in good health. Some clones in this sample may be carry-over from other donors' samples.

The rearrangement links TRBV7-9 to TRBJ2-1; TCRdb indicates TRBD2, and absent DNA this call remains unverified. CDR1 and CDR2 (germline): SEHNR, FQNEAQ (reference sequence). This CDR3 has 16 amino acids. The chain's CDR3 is CASSVSGRGLINEQFF. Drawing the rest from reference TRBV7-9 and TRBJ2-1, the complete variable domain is DTGVSQNPRHKITKRGQNVTFRCDPISEHNRLYWYRQTLGQGPEFLTYFQNEAQLEKSRLLSDRFSAERPKGSFSTLEIQRTEQGDSAMYLCASSVSGRGLINEQFFGPGTRLTVL.

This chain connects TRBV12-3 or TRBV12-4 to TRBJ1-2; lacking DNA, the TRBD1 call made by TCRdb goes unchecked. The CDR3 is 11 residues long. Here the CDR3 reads CASSRGHGYTF.

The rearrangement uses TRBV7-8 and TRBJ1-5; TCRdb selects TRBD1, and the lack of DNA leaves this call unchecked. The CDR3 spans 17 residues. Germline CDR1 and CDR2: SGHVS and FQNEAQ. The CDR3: CASSLGLSGIDNQPQHF.

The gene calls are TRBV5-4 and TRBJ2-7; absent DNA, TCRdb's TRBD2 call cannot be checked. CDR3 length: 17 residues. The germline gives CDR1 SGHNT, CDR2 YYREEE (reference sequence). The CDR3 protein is CASSLDPGLAGDYEQYF.

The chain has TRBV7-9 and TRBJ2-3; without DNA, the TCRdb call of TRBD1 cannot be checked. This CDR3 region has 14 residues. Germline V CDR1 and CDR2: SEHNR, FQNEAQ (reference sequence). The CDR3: CAHRGGGGTDTQYF.

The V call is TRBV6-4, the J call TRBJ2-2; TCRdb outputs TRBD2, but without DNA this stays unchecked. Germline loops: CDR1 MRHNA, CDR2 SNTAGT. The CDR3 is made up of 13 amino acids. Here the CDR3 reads CASSGTSTGELFF.

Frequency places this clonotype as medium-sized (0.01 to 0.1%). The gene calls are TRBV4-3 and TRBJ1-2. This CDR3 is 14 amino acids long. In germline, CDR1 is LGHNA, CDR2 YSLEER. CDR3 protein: CASSPGTVSYGYTF.

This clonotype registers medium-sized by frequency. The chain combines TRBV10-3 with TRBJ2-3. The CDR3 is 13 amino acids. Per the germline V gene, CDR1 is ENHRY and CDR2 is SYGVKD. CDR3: CAISERITDTQYF.

The CDR3 loop is CASSFREERNTEAFF. The chain is built from TRBV28 and TRBJ1-1. The CDR3 totals 15 residues. Germline V gives CDR1 MDHEN, CDR2 SYDVKM.

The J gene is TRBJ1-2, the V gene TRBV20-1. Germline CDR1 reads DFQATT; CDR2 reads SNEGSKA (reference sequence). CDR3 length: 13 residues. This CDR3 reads CSARGTVIDGYTF.

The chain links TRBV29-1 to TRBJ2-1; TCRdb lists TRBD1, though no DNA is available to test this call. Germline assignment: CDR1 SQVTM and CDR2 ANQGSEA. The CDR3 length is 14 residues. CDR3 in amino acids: CSAEAEPGYNEQFF.

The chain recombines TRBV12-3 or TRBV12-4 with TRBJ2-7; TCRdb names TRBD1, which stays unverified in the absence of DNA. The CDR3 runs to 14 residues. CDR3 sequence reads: CATEGDTNSYEQYF.